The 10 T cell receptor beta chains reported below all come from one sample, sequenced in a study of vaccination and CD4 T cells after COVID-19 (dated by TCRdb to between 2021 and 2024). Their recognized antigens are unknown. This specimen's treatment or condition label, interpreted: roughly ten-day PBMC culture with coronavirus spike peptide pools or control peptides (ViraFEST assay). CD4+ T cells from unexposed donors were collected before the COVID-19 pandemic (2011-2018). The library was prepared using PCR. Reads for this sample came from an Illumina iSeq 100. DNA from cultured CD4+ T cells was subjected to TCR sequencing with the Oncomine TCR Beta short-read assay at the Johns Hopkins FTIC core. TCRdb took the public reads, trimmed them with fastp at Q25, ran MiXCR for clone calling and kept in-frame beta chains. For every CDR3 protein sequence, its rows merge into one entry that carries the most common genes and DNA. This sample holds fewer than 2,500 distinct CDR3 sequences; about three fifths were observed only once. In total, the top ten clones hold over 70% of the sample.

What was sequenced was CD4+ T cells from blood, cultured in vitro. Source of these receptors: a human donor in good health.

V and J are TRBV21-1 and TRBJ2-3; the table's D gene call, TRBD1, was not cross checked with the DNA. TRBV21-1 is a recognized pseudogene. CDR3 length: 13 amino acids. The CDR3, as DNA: TGTGCCAGCAGCGACATGCGCCCCGGTACGCAGTATTTT. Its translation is CASSDMRPGTQYF.

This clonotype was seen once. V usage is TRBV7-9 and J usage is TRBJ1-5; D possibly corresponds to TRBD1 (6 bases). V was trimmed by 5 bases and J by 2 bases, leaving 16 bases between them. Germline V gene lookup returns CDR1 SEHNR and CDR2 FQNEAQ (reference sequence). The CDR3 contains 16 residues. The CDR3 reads CASSPSGGLGNQPQHF. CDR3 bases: TGTGCCAGCAGCCCATCCGGGGGGCTTGGCAATCAGCCCCAGCATTTT. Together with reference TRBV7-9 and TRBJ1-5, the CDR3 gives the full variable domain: DTGVSQNPRHKITKRGQNVTFRCDPISEHNRLYWYRQTLGQGPEFLTYFQNEAQLEKSRLLSDRFSAERPKGSFSTLEIQRTEQGDSAMYLCASSPSGGLGNQPQHFGDGTRLSIL.

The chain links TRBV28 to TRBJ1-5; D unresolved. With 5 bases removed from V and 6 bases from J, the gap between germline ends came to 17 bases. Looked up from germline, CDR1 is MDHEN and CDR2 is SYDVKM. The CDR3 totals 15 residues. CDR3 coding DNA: TGTGCCAGCAGTCTCCTTCGATCGACGGGTCAGCCCCAGCATTTT. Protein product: CASSLLRSTGQPQHF.

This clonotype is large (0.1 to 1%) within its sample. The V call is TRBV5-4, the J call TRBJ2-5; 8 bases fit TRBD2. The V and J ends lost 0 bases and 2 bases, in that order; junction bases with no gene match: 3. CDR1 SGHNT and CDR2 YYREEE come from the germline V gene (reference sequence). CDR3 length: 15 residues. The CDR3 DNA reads TGTGCCAGCAGCTTGGTTCTAGCGGGTCAAGAGACCCAGTACTTC. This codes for CASSLVLAGQETQYF. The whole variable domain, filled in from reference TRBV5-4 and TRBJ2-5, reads ETGVTQSPTHLIKTRGQQVTLRCSSQSGHNTVSWYQQALGQGPQFIFQYYREEENGRGNFPPRFSGLQFPNYSSELNVNALELDDSALYLCASSLVLAGQETQYFGPGTRLLVL.

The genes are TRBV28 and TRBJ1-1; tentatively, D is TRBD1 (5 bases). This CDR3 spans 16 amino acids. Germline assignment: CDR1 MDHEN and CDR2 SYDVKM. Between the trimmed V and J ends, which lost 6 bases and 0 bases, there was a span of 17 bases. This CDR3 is CASSPASQGLNTEAFF. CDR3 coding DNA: TGTGCCAGCAGCCCAGCCTCCCAGGGCCTGAACACTGAAGCTTTCTTT.

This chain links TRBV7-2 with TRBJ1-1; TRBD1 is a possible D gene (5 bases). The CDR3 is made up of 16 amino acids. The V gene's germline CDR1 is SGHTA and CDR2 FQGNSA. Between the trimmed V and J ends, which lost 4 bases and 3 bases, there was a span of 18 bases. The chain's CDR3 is CASSSVLGGRDTEAFF. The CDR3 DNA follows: TGTGCCAGCAGCTCAGTACTGGGGGGAAGGGACACTGAAGCTTTCTTT.

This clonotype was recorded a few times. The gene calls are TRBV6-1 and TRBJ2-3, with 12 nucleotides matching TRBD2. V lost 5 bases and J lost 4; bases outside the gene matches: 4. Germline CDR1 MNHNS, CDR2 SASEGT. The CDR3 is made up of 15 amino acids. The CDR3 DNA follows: TGTGCCAGCAGTCGGACTAGCGGGATGGCAGATACGCAGTATTTT. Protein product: CASSRTSGMADTQYF.

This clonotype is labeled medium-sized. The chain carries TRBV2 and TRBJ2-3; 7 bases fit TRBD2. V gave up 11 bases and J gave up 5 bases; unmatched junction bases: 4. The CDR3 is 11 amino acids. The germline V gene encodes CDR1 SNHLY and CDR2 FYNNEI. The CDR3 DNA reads TGTGCCTCCAGGGAGGGAGATACGCAGTATTTT. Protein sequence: CASREGDTQYF.

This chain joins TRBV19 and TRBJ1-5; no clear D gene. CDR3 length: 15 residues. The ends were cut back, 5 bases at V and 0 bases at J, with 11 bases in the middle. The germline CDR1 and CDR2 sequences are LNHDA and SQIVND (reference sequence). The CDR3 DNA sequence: TGTGCCAGTAGTGTGGACGGCCTTAGCAATCAGCCCCAGCATTTT. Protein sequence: CASSVDGLSNQPQHF.

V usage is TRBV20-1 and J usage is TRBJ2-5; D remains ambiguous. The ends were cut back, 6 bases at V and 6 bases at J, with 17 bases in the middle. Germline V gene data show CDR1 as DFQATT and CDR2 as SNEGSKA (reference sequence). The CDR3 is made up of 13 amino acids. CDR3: CSAGLFGLKTQYF. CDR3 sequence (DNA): TGCAGTGCAGGCCTTTTCGGGTTAAAGACCCAGTACTTC.